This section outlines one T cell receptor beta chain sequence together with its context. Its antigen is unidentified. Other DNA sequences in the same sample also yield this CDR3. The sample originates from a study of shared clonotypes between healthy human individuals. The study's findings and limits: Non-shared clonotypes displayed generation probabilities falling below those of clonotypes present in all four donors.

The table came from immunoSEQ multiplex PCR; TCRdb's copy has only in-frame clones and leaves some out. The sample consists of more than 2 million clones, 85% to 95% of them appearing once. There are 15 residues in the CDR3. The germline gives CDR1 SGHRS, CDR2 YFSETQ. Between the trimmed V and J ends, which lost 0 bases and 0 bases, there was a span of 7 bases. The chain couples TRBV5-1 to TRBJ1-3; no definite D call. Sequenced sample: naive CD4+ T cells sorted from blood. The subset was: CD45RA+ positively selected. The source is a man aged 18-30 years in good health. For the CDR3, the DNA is TGCGCCAGCAGCTTGGCGGCAGGCTCTGGAAACACCATATATTTT. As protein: CASSLAAGSGNTIYF. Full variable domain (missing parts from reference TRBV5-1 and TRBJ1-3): KAGVTQTPRYLIKTRGQQVTLSCSPISGHRSVSWYQQTPGQGLQFLFEYFSETQRNKGNFPGRFSGRQFSNSRSEMNVSTLELGDSALYLCASSLAAGSGNTIYFGEGSWLTVV.